This T cell receptor beta chain emerged from a study of blood T cell repertoires in COVID-19. Study summary: T cells, B-cell-depleted T cells, or PBMCs supplied cDNA or gDNA.

Germline lookup yields CDR1 LGHNA and CDR2 YSLEER. V was shortened by 4 bases and J by 4 bases, with 17 bases between the two germline ends. The CDR3 sequence is 15 residues long. Categorization into cohorts depended on clinical history that participants reported. All recovered Cohort 3 donors got two negative PCRs, got clearance, or saw symptom resolution. Per the original data handling: Estimation of nucleated cell counts was performed using reference gene primer amplification. TCRdb keeps only in-frame clones here, not all; method: immunoSEQ multiplex PCR. V, J and clone size are those of that table, while D and trimming were read from the DNA. The repertoire holds 300,000 to 350,000 clones, with 87% as singletons.

The TCR sequence derives from a woman younger than 35 who had recovered from COVID-19. This sequence joins TRBV4-3 and TRBJ2-7; the D gene is possibly TRBD2 (5 bases). The sequenced material came from PBMCs or T cells enriched from blood (not recorded which). The CDR3 loop is CASSPMTNFPYEQYF. CDR3 nucleotides: TGCGCCAGCAGCCCGATGACTAACTTCCCTTACGAGCAGTACTTC.